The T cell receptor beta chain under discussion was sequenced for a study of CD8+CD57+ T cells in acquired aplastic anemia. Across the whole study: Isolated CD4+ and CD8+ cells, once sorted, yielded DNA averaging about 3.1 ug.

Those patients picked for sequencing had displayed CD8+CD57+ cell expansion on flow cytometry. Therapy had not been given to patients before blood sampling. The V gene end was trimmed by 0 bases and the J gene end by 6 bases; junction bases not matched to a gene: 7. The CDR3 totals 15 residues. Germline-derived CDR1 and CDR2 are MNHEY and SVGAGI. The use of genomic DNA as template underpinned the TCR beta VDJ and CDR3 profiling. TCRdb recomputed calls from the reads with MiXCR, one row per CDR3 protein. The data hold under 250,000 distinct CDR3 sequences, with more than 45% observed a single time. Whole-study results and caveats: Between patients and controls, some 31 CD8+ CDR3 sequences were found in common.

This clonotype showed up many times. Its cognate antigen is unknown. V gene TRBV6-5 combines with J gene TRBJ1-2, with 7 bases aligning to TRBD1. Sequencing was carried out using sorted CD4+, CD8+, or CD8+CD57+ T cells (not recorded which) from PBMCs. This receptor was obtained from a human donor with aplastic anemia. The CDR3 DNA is TGTGCCAGCAGTTACTCGCAGGGGAGGGGGCATGGCTACACCTTC. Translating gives CASSYSQGRGHGYTF.